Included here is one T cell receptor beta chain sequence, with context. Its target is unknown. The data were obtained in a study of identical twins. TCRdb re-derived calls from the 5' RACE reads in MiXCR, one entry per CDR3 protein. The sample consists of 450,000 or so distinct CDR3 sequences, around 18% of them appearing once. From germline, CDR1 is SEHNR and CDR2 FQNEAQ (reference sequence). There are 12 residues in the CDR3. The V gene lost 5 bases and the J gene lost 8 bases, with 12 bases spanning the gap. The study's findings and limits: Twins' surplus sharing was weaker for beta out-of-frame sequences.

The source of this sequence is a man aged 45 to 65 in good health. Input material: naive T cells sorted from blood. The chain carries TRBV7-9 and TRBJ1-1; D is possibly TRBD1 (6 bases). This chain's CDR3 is CASSRGTLEAFF. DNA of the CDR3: TGTGCCAGCAGCCGCGGGACACTGGAAGCTTTCTTT. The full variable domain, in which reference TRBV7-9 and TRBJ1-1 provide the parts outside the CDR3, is DTGVSQNPRHKITKRGQNVTFRCDPISEHNRLYWYRQTLGQGPEFLTYFQNEAQLEKSRLLSDRFSAERPKGSFSTLEIQRTEQGDSAMYLCASSRGTLEAFFGQGTRLTVV.